The 17 T cell receptor beta chains given below trace back to one sample, sequenced in a study of blood T cell repertoires in COVID-19. Measured with immunoSEQ multiplex PCR; TCRdb has only the in-frame clones, and not every one. The sample includes tens of thousands of clones, approximately 80% of them seen just once. The sequencing sample was made of peripheral blood. The receptors were sampled from a human donor in a cohort sampled during active COVID-19.

This clone was counted between two and nine times. The V gene is TRBV7-9, the J gene TRBJ2-3; D is possibly TRBD1 (5 bases). Germline V gives CDR1 SEHNR, CDR2 FQNEAQ (reference sequence). The V gene lost 5 bases and the J gene lost 3 bases, with 15 bases spanning the gap. The length of the CDR3 is 15 residues. The DNA of the CDR3 is TGTGCCAGCAGCCTAGGCTCCCAGGGTACAGATACGCAGTATTTT. Its protein is CASSLGSQGTDTQYF.

CDR3 bases: TGTGCCAGCAGCTTAAAGGAGTATGAGCAGTTCTTC. Translating it yields CASSLKEYEQFF. The chain employs TRBV7-2 and TRBJ2-1; D not resolved. The V end lost 2 bases, the J end lost 8 bases, and 7 bases lay between the germline ends. Germline lookup yields CDR1 SGHTA and CDR2 FQGNSA. The CDR3 totals 12 residues.

The V gene is TRBV5-1, the J gene TRBJ1-1; D ambiguous. V lost 6 bases to trimming and J lost 6 bases, with 18 bases between them. CDR3 length: 14 residues. CDR1 is SGHRS and CDR2 is YFSETQ in the germline V gene. The chain's CDR3 is CASTPGGGLAEAFF. CDR3 in DNA: TGCGCCAGCACCCCTGGCGGAGGTTTGGCTGAAGCTTTCTTT.

The CDR3 loop reads CSASKFQGSVGHNEQFF. CDR3 DNA: TGCAGTGCTAGTAAGTTCCAGGGAAGCGTTGGACACAATGAGCAGTTCTTC. V is TRBV20-1 and J is TRBJ2-1, with D possibly matching TRBD1 (5 bases). V lost 3 bases, J lost 5 bases, and 23 bases lay in between. Germline V gene data show CDR1 as DFQATT and CDR2 as SNEGSKA (reference sequence). This CDR3 has 17 amino acids.

This clone was recorded only once. The chain links TRBV2 to TRBJ2-6; D call uncertain. V gave up 7 bases and J gave up 2 bases, with 9 bases separating them. The length of the CDR3 is 14 residues. From germline, CDR1 is SNHLY and CDR2 FYNNEI. CDR3 sequence: CASKEVAGANVLTF. The CDR3 bases are TGTGCCAGCAAAGAGGTAGCTGGGGCCAACGTCCTGACTTTC.

The gene calls are TRBV5-4 and TRBJ2-1, with 11 bases aligning to TRBD2. J gave up 8 bases and V 0 bases, and 7 bases lay outside the gene matches. The length of the CDR3 is 16 residues. The germline V gene has CDR1 SGHNT and CDR2 YYREEE (reference sequence). CDR3: CASSLGRLAGNDEQFF. CDR3 nucleotide sequence: TGTGCCAGCAGCTTGGGTCGACTAGCGGGAAACGATGAGCAGTTCTTC.

The chain recombines TRBV27 with TRBJ2-2, with 9 bases matching TRBD2. Losses at the gene ends were 3 bases for V and 2 bases for J; bases not matched to a gene: 4. From germline, CDR1 is MNHEY and CDR2 SMNVEV (reference sequence). This CDR3 region has 16 residues. CDR3 loop: CASSLERGANTGELFF. The CDR3 region has the DNA TGTGCCAGCAGTTTGGAGCGGGGGGCCAACACCGGGGAGCTGTTTTTT.

The chain links TRBV3-1 (or the pseudogene TRBV3-2) to TRBJ1-2; D is unclear. This CDR3 is 16 amino acids long. From germline, CDR1 is LGHDT and CDR2 YNNKEL (reference sequence). V was shortened by 0 bases and J by 4 bases, with 15 bases between the two germline ends. Here the CDR3 reads CASSQDGREKSYGYTF. Written as DNA, the CDR3 is TGTGCCAGCAGCCAAGATGGGCGGGAGAAATCCTATGGCTACACCTTC.

V and J are TRBV4-2 and TRBJ2-2; 7 bases align to TRBD2. Germline V CDR1 and CDR2: LGHNA, YNFKEQ. V lost 4 bases, J lost 7 bases, and 6 bases stayed unmatched. The CDR3 totals 14 residues. The CDR3 region has the DNA TGTGCCAGCAGCCCCGGGGCGGGGGACGGGGAGCTGTTTTTT. Translation: CASSPGAGDGELFF.

This sequence joins TRBV4-3 and TRBJ2-1; D unresolved. CDR1 LGHNA and CDR2 YSLEER come from the germline V gene. V was clipped by 0 bases and J by 3 bases, with 9 bases between them. The CDR3 sequence is 15 residues long. CDR3 in amino acids: CASSQDFGSYNEQFF. The CDR3 bases are TGCGCCAGCAGCCAAGATTTTGGCAGCTACAATGAGCAGTTCTTC.

CDR3 residues: CASSPTGSGANVLTF. CDR3 nucleotides: TGTGCCAGCAGCCCCACAGGGTCTGGGGCCAACGTCCTGACTTTC. The chain is built from TRBV3-1 (or the pseudogene TRBV3-2) and TRBJ2-6, with a possible D match to TRBD1 (6 bases). This CDR3 contains 15 residues. Germline loops: CDR1 LGHDT, CDR2 YNNKEL (reference sequence). V lost 4 bases and J lost 1, with 8 bases in between.

The chain joins TRBV23-1 to TRBJ1-6; TRBD1 might be the D (5 bases). TRBV23-1 is given ORF status, its function remaining uncertain. V was pared by 0 bases and J by 5 bases, with 17 bases between. The CDR3 sequence is 18 residues long. In DNA form, the CDR3 reads TGCGCCAGCAGTCAATCCCATAAGTGGCAGGGCCATAATTCACCCCTCCACTTT. This encodes CASSQSHKWQGHNSPLHF.

This chain connects TRBV27 to TRBJ1-6; D might be TRBD1 (6 bases). Germline V lookup: CDR1 MNHEY, CDR2 SMNVEV (reference sequence). V shed 0 bases and J shed 6 bases, with 15 bases lying between them. This CDR3 has 17 amino acids. CDR3 nucleotides: TGTGCCAGCAGTTTATCAAGGGGGACGGCGGCTAATTCACCCCTCCACTTT. Its translation is CASSLSRGTAANSPLHF.

This rearrangement joins TRBV7-9 to TRBJ2-1, with 8 bases identical to TRBD2. CDR3 length: 17 residues. V was clipped by 5 bases and J by 6 bases; unmatched bases: 15. Germline V gene lookup returns CDR1 SEHNR and CDR2 FQNEAQ (reference sequence). The CDR3 loop is CASSGSLSGRGSNEQFF. The CDR3 DNA is TGTGCCAGCAGCGGTAGCCTAAGCGGGAGAGGTAGCAATGAGCAGTTCTTC. The entire variable domain, with the rest obtained from reference TRBV7-9 and TRBJ2-1, is as follows: DTGVSQNPRHKITKRGQNVTFRCDPISEHNRLYWYRQTLGQGPEFLTYFQNEAQLEKSRLLSDRFSAERPKGSFSTLEIQRTEQGDSAMYLCASSGSLSGRGSNEQFFGPGTRLTVL.

The chain links TRBV19 to TRBJ2-1; the match to TRBD2 covers 8 bases. CDR3 length equals 15 residues. CDR1 is LNHDA and CDR2 is SQIVND in the germline V gene (reference sequence). The junction had 9 bases not matched to a gene; V was cut back by 9 bases and J by 2 bases. CDR3: CASQAGVIPYNEQFF. In nucleotides, the CDR3 is TGTGCCAGCCAAGCGGGAGTAATACCCTACAATGAGCAGTTCTTC.

The rearrangement links TRBV19 to TRBJ1-5; 10 bases are shared with TRBD1. Trimming took 4 bases from V and 3 from J; bases not matched to a gene: 6. The CDR3 covers 16 residues. CDR1 and CDR2 from the germline V gene are LNHDA and SQIVND (reference sequence). Here the CDR3 reads CASSTLGQGNNQPQHF. Here the CDR3 DNA reads TGTGCCAGTAGTACCTTGGGACAGGGGAACAATCAGCCCCAGCATTTT.

The chain joins TRBV5-1 to TRBJ2-1, with 9 bases fitting TRBD1. Germline V gene sequence: CDR1 SGHRS, CDR2 YFSETQ. CDR3 length: 14 amino acids. V gave up 3 bases and J gave up 5 bases; unmatched junction bases: 3. The CDR3 region is CASSSDRGDNEQFF. The CDR3 region has the DNA TGCGCCAGCAGCTCCGACAGGGGGGACAATGAGCAGTTCTTC.